The 4 T cell receptor beta chains listed next were all sequenced from one sample in a study of shared clonotypes between healthy human individuals. The table came from immunoSEQ multiplex PCR; TCRdb's copy has only in-frame clones and leaves some out. The profile shows about 480,000 clones, more than 65% of them singletons. Sequenced input: PBMCs. The receptors originated from a woman between 35 and 50 years old in good health. Some clones in this sample may be carry-over from other donors' samples.

This clone turned up a few times. The rearrangement joins TRBV19 to TRBJ2-2; D is possibly TRBD1 (6 bases). The CDR3 has 14 amino acids. V was cut by 7 bases and J by 4 bases, with 13 bases left in between. The germline CDR1 and CDR2 sequences are LNHDA and SQIVND (reference sequence). The CDR3 here is CASTAAGVTGELFF. As DNA, the CDR3 is TGTGCCAGTACGGCGGCAGGGGTCACCGGGGAGCTGTTTTTT.

The CDR3 sequence is CASRTGENSPLHF. As DNA, the CDR3 is TGTGCCAGCAGAACAGGGGAGAATTCACCCCTCCACTTT. This chain uses TRBV6-1 with TRBJ1-6; TRBD1 agrees at 7 bases. Germline V gene sequence: CDR1 MNHNS, CDR2 SASEGT. V shed 6 bases, J shed 7 bases, and the junction held 3 bases outside the gene matches. This CDR3 is 13 amino acids long.

The V and J genes are TRBV27 and TRBJ1-1; TRBD1 aligns across 7 bases. The V and J ends lost 8 bases and 1 base, in that order; junction bases with no gene match: 4. This CDR3 is built from 13 residues. CDR1 MNHEY and CDR2 SMNVEV come from the germline V gene (reference sequence). The CDR3 DNA reads TGTGCCAGCTCGTGGACAGGGAACACTGAAGCTTTCTTT. Translating gives CASSWTGNTEAFF.

The J gene is TRBJ1-1, the V gene TRBV29-1; D uncertain. Trimming pared 0 bases from V and 0 bases from J, leaving 11 bases between. The CDR3 contains 15 residues. From germline, CDR1 is SQVTM and CDR2 ANQGSEA. The CDR3 region is CSVEDRNLMNTEAFF. CDR3 sequence (DNA): TGCAGCGTTGAAGATCGCAATCTCATGAACACTGAAGCTTTCTTT.